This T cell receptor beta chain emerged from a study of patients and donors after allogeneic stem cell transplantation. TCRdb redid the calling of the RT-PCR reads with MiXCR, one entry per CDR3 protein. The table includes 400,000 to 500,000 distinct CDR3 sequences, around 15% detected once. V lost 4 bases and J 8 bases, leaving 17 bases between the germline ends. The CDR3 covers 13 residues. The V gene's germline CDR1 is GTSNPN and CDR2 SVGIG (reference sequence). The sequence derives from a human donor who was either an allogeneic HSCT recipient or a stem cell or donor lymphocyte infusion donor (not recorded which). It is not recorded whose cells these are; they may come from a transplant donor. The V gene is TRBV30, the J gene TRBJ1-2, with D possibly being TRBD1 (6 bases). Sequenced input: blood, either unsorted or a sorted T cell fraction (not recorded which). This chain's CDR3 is CAWTPLEGTGYTF. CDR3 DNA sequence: TGTGCCTGGACCCCATTAGAAGGGACAGGCTACACCTTC. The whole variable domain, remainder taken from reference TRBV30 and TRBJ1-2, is SQTIHQWPATLVQPVGSPLSLECTVEGTSNPNLYWYRQAAGRGLQLLFYSVGIGQISSEVPQNLSASRPQDRQFILSSKKLLLSDSGFYLCAWTPLEGTGYTFGSGTRLTVV.